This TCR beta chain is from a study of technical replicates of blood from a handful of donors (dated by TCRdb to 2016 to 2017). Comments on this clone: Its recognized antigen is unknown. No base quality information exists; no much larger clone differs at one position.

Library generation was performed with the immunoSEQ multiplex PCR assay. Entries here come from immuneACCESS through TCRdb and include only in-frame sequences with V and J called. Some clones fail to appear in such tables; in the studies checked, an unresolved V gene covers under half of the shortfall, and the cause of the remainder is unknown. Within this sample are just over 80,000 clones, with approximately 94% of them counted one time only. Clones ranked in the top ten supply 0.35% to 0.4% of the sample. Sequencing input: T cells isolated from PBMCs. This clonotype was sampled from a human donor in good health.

The DNA sequence reads TGTGCCAGCAGCTTGCTAGCGGGAGCAGATGACGAGCAGTACTTC. The encoded protein is CASSLLAGADDEQYF. The sequence links TRBV7-6 to TRBJ2-7; the central 10 bases match TRBD2. V ends up 3 bases short and J 5 bases short, with an unmatched junction base count of 7. The CDR3 goes from the cysteine to the phenylalanine over 15 residues. Only CDR3 DNA remains: 45 bases, in frame from the first base. CDR1 and CDR2 (SGHVS, FNYEAQ) derive from the germline V gene.